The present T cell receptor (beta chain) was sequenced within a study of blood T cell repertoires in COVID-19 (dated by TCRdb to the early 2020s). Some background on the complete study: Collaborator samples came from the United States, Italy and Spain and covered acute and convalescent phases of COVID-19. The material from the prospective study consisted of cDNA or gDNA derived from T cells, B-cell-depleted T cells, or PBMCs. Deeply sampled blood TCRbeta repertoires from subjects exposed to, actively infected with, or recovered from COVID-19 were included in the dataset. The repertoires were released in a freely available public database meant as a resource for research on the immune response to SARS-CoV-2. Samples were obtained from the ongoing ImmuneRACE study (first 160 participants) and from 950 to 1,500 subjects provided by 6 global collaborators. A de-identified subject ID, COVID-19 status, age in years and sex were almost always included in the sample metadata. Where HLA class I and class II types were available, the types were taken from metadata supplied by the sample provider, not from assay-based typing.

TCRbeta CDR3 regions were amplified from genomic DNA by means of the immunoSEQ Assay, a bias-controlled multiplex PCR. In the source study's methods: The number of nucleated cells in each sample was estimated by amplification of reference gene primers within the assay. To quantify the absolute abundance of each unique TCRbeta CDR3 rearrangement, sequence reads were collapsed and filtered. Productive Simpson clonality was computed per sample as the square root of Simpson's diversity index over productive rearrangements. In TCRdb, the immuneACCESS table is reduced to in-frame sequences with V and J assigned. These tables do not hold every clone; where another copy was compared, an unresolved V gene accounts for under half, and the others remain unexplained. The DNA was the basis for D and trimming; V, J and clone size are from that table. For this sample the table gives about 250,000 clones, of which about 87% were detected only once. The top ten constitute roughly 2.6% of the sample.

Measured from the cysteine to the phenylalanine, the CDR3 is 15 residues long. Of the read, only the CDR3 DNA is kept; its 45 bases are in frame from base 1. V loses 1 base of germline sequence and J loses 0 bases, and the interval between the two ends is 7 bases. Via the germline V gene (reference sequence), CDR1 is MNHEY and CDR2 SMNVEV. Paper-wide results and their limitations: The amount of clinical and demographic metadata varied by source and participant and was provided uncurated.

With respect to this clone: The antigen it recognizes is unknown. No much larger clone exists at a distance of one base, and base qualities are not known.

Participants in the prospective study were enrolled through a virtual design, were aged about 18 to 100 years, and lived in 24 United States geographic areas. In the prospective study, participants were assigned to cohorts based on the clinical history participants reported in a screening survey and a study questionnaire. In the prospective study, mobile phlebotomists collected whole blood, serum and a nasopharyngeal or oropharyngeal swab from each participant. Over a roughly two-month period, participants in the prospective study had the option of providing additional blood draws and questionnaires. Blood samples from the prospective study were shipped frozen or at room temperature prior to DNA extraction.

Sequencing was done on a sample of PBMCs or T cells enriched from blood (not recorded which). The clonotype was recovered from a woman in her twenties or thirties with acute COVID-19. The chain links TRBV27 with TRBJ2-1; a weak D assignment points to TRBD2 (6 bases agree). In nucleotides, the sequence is TGTGCCAGCAGTTTATGGGGGGACTCCTACAATGAGCAGTTCTTC. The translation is CASSLWGDSYNEQFF.